This T cell receptor (beta chain) was found in a study of shared clonotypes between healthy human individuals. Study findings and constraints: When naive CD4 clonotypes were compared across a few donors, around 4.6% were shared.

Profiling relied on immunoSEQ multiplex PCR, and the TCRdb table lists in-frame clones only, not all of them. The sample has fewer than 400,000 clones, around two thirds seen once. For this clone: Its target is not known.

The CDR3 has 14 residues. From germline, CDR1 is SGHRS and CDR2 YFSETQ. The junction had 11 bases not matched to a gene; V was cut back by 6 bases and J by 9 bases. This TCR was recovered from a man aged 25-40 years in good health. This sequence joins TRBV5-1 and TRBJ2-1; 8 bases are a match to TRBD2. The sequencing input was memory CD4+ T cells sorted from blood. As for subset: CD45RA-negative fraction. DNA of the CDR3: TGCGCCAGCAAATTGGAGCGGGGGACGTTTGAGCAGTTCTTC. Its protein is CASKLERGTFEQFF.